This TCR beta chain was profiled in a study of regulatory dendritic cells for organ transplantation. Findings and limits, study-wide: Resting memory CD8+ T cells held the most alloreactive clonotypes.

The CDR3 length is 13 residues. Germline loops: CDR1 SGHDT, CDR2 YYEEEE. Trimming took 2 bases from V and 0 from J, leaving 5 bases between them. This clone came up a few times. Antigen unknown. The repertoire was sequenced with immunoSEQ multiplex PCR; TCRdb's copy has only in-frame clones and lacks some. The table shows some 40,000 clones, with over 80% occurring only once. The receptor's source is a human donor in good health. The chain employs TRBV5-6 and TRBJ1-1; D not certain. Sample: naive CD8+ T cells from blood. Described subset: CD45RA+ naive T cells. The CDR3 spells CASSFNMNTEAFF. The CDR3 nucleotides are TGTGCCAGCAGCTTCAACATGAACACTGAAGCTTTCTTT.